The T cell receptor (beta chain) described here comes from a study of CD8 T cells in ankylosing spondylitis. Study results and caveats: A motif in TCR beta, a set of seven to nine highly homologous variants, appeared characteristic of ankylosing spondylitis blood.

This clonotype was counted many times. Its antigen is not known. Each CDR3 protein is one row after TCRdb ran MiXCR on the 5' RACE reads. The sample consists of just under 350,000 distinct CDR3 sequences, over 12% of them appearing once. The CDR3 is 12 amino acids. CDR1 and CDR2 (germline): SGHRS, YFSETQ. The V end was cut by 2 bases, the J end by 7 bases, with 10 bases between. This receptor was identified in a male donor with ankylosing spondylitis or in good health (not recorded which). Sequencing was carried out using blood, either unsorted or a sorted T cell fraction (not recorded which). The V call is TRBV5-1, the J call TRBJ2-7; D assignment may be TRBD1 or TRBD2 (5 bases each). The CDR3 DNA reads as TGCGCCAGCAGCTTCGGAGAGGGGGAGCAGTACTTC. Amino acids: CASSFGEGEQYF.